The 25 T cell receptor beta chains reported below all come from one sample, sequenced in a study of tumor-infiltrating lymphocytes in localized non-small cell lung cancer (TCRdb year 2021). The library relied on the immunoSEQ multiplex PCR assay. TCRdb obtained this table from immuneACCESS and retained in-frame rearrangements with V and J assigned. These tables miss some clones; where compared with another copy, unresolved V genes account for less than half of the shortfall, and the remainder is unexplained. For this sample the table gives more than 15,000 clones, of which around three quarters were detected only once. The ten most abundant clones make up about a tenth of the sample. Input material: lung tumor tissue. These TCRs come from a human donor with non-small cell lung cancer.

V gene TRBV19 combines with J gene TRBJ1-1; tentative D call: TRBD1 (5 bases). V was trimmed by 6 bases and J by 5 bases, leaving 22 bases between them. The CDR3 is 16 amino acids. Germline V gene lookup returns CDR1 LNHDA and CDR2 SQIVND (reference sequence). CDR3 in amino acids: CASSIPRGNLRTEAFF. The CDR3 DNA follows: TGTGCCAGTAGCATCCCGCGGGGCAATTTGAGGACTGAAGCTTTCTTT.

This clone was found a few times. The chain couples TRBV28 to TRBJ1-2, with TRBD1 matching 10 bases. The CDR3 runs to 15 residues. V lost 4 bases to trimming and J lost 7 bases; unmatched junction nucleotides: 9. Germline V gives CDR1 MDHEN, CDR2 SYDVKM. CDR3 DNA sequence: TGTGCCAGCAGTTCTGGGCCGGGACAGGGGTTTGGCTACACCTTC. It is translated as CASSSGPGQGFGYTF.

This clone was picked up one time. The V and J genes are TRBV4-3 and TRBJ2-2; D gene ambiguous. V lost 1 base and J lost 0, with 12 bases in between. Looked up from germline, CDR1 is LGHNA and CDR2 is YSLEER. The length of the CDR3 is 17 residues. The CDR3 coding sequence is TGCGCCAGCAGCCAAGCGGTAGTCTTCACGAACACCGGGGAGCTGTTTTTT. This encodes CASSQAVVFTNTGELFF.

The rearrangement links TRBV7-9 to TRBJ1-5, with no clear D. Trimming shortened V by 1 base and J by 7 bases, and 8 bases separated the two germline ends. Germline V gives CDR1 SEHNR, CDR2 FQNEAQ (reference sequence). The CDR3 has 13 residues. The CDR3: CASSLGGSQPQHF. CDR3 coding DNA: TGTGCCAGCAGCTTAGGGGGTAGCCAGCCCCAGCATTTT.

The chain carries TRBV2 and TRBJ1-5, with 9 nucleotides matching TRBD1. V gave up 4 bases and J gave up 6 bases; unmatched junction bases: 7. Germline V gives CDR1 SNHLY, CDR2 FYNNEI. This CDR3 has 15 residues. The CDR3 loop reads CASSAEQGAGQPQHF. In nucleotides, the CDR3 is TGTGCCAGCAGTGCAGAACAGGGGGCTGGTCAGCCCCAGCATTTT.

The chain combines TRBV19 with TRBJ2-6; 8 positions match TRBD2. This CDR3 is built from 16 residues. CDR1 is LNHDA and CDR2 is SQIVND in the germline V gene (reference sequence). The CDR3 DNA reads TGTGCTACAAGTCGGGAGGGAATCTCTGGGGCCAACGTCCTGACTTTC. This encodes CATSREGISGANVLTF.

This chain connects TRBV14 to TRBJ2-7; 7 bases are a match to TRBD1. CDR1 is SGHDN, CDR2 FVKESK, per germline. V lost 4 bases and J lost 6; bases outside the gene matches: 6. The CDR3 contains 13 residues. CDR3 bases: TGTGCCAGCAGCCCGCCGGGACAGCCCGAGCAGTACTTC. Amino acid sequence: CASSPPGQPEQYF. The variable domain in full, with the rest retrieved from reference TRBV14 and TRBJ2-7, is EAGVTQFPSHSVIEKGQTVTLRCDPISGHDNLYWYRRVMGKEIKFLLHFVKESKQDESGMPNNRFLAERTGGTYSTLKVQPAELEDSGVYFCASSPPGQPEQYFGPGTRLTVT.

This chain uses TRBV6-5 with TRBJ2-2; D ambiguous. This CDR3 contains 14 residues. Germline values: CDR1 MNHEY, CDR2 SVGAGI. The V end lost 2 bases, the J end lost 4 bases, and 8 bases lay between the germline ends. For the CDR3, the DNA is TGTGCCAGCAGTTACCGGACGGCCACCGGGGAGCTGTTTTTT. The encoded protein is CASSYRTATGELFF.

The chain links TRBV9 to TRBJ1-1; D gene ambiguous. CDR1 is SGDLS, CDR2 YYNGEE, per germline. CDR3 length: 14 residues. The V gene lost 0 bases and the J gene lost 5 bases, with 11 bases spanning the gap. The CDR3, as DNA: TGTGCCAGCAGCGTAGGGCTGGGAGGGACTGAAGCTTTCTTT. Encoded protein: CASSVGLGGTEAFF.

The J gene is TRBJ2-1, the V gene TRBV27, with 12 nucleotides matching TRBD2. The CDR3 is 17 amino acids. The J segment lost 8 bases and the V segment lost 2 bases, leaving 10 bases of the junction unmatched. The germline gives CDR1 MNHEY, CDR2 SMNVEV (reference sequence). Here the CDR3 DNA reads TGTGCCAGCAGTTTAGGGGGGTCTAGCGGGGGGGCCCATGAGCAGTTCTTC. It translates to CASSLGGSSGGAHEQFF.

The chain is built from TRBV6-1 and TRBJ2-7; D remains ambiguous. Trimming removed 7 bases at V and 0 bases at J, with 16 bases between. Per the germline V gene, CDR1 is MNHNS and CDR2 is SASEGT. The CDR3 is 15 amino acids. CDR3 nucleotide sequence: TGTGCCAGCACCCCAGCCCCCAGTAGCTCCTACGAGCAGTACTTC. Protein sequence: CASTPAPSSSYEQYF.

The chain carries TRBV27 and TRBJ2-1, with 8 nucleotides matching TRBD1. Trimming cost V 7 bases and J 7 bases; bases outside gene matches: 9. The germline V gene has CDR1 MNHEY and CDR2 SMNVEV (reference sequence). CDR3 size: 14 residues. CDR3 region: CASKLVQGENEQFF. Here the CDR3 DNA reads TGTGCCAGCAAATTGGTACAGGGGGAGAATGAGCAGTTCTTC.

The chain links TRBV7-2 to TRBJ2-1, with D tentatively TRBD1 or TRBD2 (5 bases each). This CDR3 is 14 amino acids long. CDR1 is SGHTA, CDR2 FQGNSA, per germline. Deletions cut 3 bases from V and 5 bases from J, with 11 bases between. The CDR3 is CASSLGPANNEQFF. The CDR3 DNA is TGTGCCAGCAGCTTGGGACCTGCGAACAATGAGCAGTTCTTC.

The chain combines TRBV2 with TRBJ1-5, with D tentatively TRBD1 (6 bases). Trimming stripped 5 bases from V and 6 bases from J, with 14 bases between. The CDR3 is 14 residues long. Germline CDR1 reads SNHLY; CDR2 reads FYNNEI. The CDR3 spells CASSSQGTGQPQHF. The CDR3 DNA follows: TGTGCCAGCAGTTCACAGGGAACTGGTCAGCCCCAGCATTTT.

Only a few counts were recorded for this clone. The chain's CDR3 is CASSFDRIAFF. The CDR3, as DNA: TGTGCCAGCAGCTTCGACAGGATAGCTTTCTTT. This sequence joins TRBV7-2 and TRBJ1-1, with a tentative D call TRBD1 (6 bases). Trimming pared 3 bases from V and 10 bases from J, leaving 9 bases between. This CDR3 spans 11 amino acids. Germline V CDR1 and CDR2: SGHTA, FQGNSA.

This clone was detected only once. The chain is built from TRBV5-6 and TRBJ2-7, with no clear D. Trimming stripped 3 bases from V and 0 bases from J, with 10 bases between. From germline, CDR1 is SGHDT and CDR2 YYEEEE. This CDR3 is 14 amino acids long. The CDR3 sequence: CASSSRQSSYEQYF. Here the CDR3 DNA reads TGTGCCAGCAGCTCAAGGCAGAGCTCCTACGAGCAGTACTTC.

Only one count was recorded for this clone. The rearrangement links TRBV28 to TRBJ1-4; D is unresolved. The germline V and J ends were trimmed by 5 bases and 8 bases, with 18 bases remaining between them. CDR3 length: 15 residues. The germline V gene encodes CDR1 MDHEN and CDR2 SYDVKM. The CDR3 here is CASSRSPTIGEKLFF. CDR3 DNA sequence: TGTGCCAGCAGTCGTTCTCCCACAATAGGGGAAAAACTGTTTTTT.

The V call is TRBV5-1, the J call TRBJ2-7; 9 positions match TRBD1. The CDR3 has 15 residues. The germline gives CDR1 SGHRS, CDR2 YFSETQ. Trimming removed 0 bases from V and 6 bases from J; junction bases left unmatched: 7. CDR3 residues: CASSLGGTGQREQYF. The CDR3 nucleotides are TGCGCCAGCAGCTTGGGTGGGACAGGGCAACGCGAGCAGTACTTC.

The chain uses TRBV5-1 and TRBJ2-7; 11 nucleotides agree with TRBD2. This CDR3 comprises 15 residues. The V and J ends lost 5 bases and 0 bases, in that order; junction bases with no gene match: 4. Germline assignment: CDR1 SGHRS and CDR2 YFSETQ. The CDR3 spells CASRLLAGGSYEQYF. In nucleotides, the CDR3 is TGCGCCAGCAGACTTCTAGCGGGGGGCTCCTACGAGCAGTACTTC.

The gene calls are TRBV7-2 and TRBJ1-4; D is ambiguous. Trimming left V 1 base short and J 7 bases short, with 13 bases between. The CDR3 is 15 amino acids. CDR1 and CDR2 from the germline V gene are SGHTA and FQGNSA. The CDR3: CASSLVGLRGEKLFF. In nucleotides, the CDR3 is TGTGCCAGCAGCTTAGTGGGCTTGAGAGGTGAAAAACTGTTTTTT. The full variable domain, in which reference TRBV7-2 and TRBJ1-4 provide the parts outside the CDR3, is GAGVSQSPSNKVTEKGKDVELRCDPISGHTALYWYRQSLGQGLEFLIYFQGNSAPDKSGLPSDRFSAERTGGSVSTLTIQRTQQEDSAVYLCASSLVGLRGEKLFFGSGTQLSVL.

This clone occurred a few times. This rearrangement joins TRBV18 to TRBJ1-1; D gene ambiguous. CDR1 is KGHSH and CDR2 is LQKENI in the germline V gene. The CDR3 is made up of 14 amino acids. Trimming removed 2 bases from V and 1 base from J, with 8 bases in between. The CDR3 region is CASSPVLENTEAFF. CDR3 DNA: TGTGCCAGCTCACCAGTACTGGAGAACACTGAAGCTTTCTTT.

The chain is built from TRBV2 and TRBJ2-1; no clear D gene. This CDR3 comprises 13 residues. Trimming shortened V by 4 bases and J by 1 base, and 5 bases separated the two germline ends. Germline V CDR1 and CDR2: SNHLY, FYNNEI. The chain's CDR3 is CASSAESYNEQFF. The CDR3 bases are TGTGCCAGCAGTGCTGAGTCCTACAATGAGCAGTTCTTC.

V and J are TRBV11-2 and TRBJ2-5; 9 bases are shared with TRBD2. The germline V gene has CDR1 SGHAT and CDR2 FQNNGV. CDR3 length: 16 amino acids. J gave up 4 bases and V 0 bases, and 6 bases lay outside the gene matches. The DNA of the CDR3 is TGTGCCAGCAGCTTAGATGTTAGCGGGAGCGTAGAGACCCAGTACTTC. Its translation: CASSLDVSGSVETQYF.

The chain combines TRBV5-6 with TRBJ1-1, with TRBD1 matching over 10 bases. V was pared by 3 bases and J by 3 bases, with 11 bases of the junction left unmatched. CDR3 length: 17 amino acids. Germline V gene lookup returns CDR1 SGHDT and CDR2 YYEEEE. CDR3 in DNA: TGTGCCAGCAGCTGGGGGACAGGGGTAGGGCTTCACACTGAAGCTTTCTTT. Protein sequence: CASSWGTGVGLHTEAFF.

This clone was recorded once. The rearrangement joins TRBV7-9 to TRBJ2-1; 12 nucleotides agree with TRBD2. The CDR3 has 15 amino acids. J lost 8 bases, V lost 4 bases, and 6 bases had no gene match. Germline V gives CDR1 SEHNR, CDR2 FQNEAQ (reference sequence). This chain's CDR3 is CASSSLAGGPYEQFF. The CDR3 DNA follows: TGTGCCAGCAGCTCTCTAGCGGGAGGGCCATATGAGCAGTTCTTC.